What follows is one TCR beta chain and its context. Its antigen is currently unknown. The controls, all healthy donors, were matched for age and sex. The CD8+ and CD4+ T cells were negatively isolated, with the TEMRA cells enriched by FACS. Trimming pared 0 bases from V and 4 bases from J, leaving 3 bases between. Germline assignment: CDR1 SGDLS and CDR2 YYNGEE. The CDR3 spans 12 residues. This sample stems from a study of CD8 T cells in Susac syndrome. General study points: It was acknowledged in the study that the number of individuals who were included in its TCR sequencing and HLA analysis was relatively small.

Random hexamers were used to reverse transcribe an amount of roughly 0.5 to 1 ug RNA. TCR beta CDR3 was amplified by immunoSEQ covering 54 Vbeta and 13 Jbeta. TCRdb re-called the immunoSEQ multiplex PCR reads with MiXCR, one entry per CDR3 protein. Among approximately 120,000 distinct CDR3 sequences listed, 90% to 96% were seen once. The sequenced sample was CD4+ T cells from PBMCs. This sequence originates from a human donor in good health. The chain couples TRBV9 to TRBJ2-3; D is unclear. In DNA, the CDR3 is TGTGCCAGCAGCGTAGTCGCAGATACGCAGTATTTT. Amino acids: CASSVVADTQYF.